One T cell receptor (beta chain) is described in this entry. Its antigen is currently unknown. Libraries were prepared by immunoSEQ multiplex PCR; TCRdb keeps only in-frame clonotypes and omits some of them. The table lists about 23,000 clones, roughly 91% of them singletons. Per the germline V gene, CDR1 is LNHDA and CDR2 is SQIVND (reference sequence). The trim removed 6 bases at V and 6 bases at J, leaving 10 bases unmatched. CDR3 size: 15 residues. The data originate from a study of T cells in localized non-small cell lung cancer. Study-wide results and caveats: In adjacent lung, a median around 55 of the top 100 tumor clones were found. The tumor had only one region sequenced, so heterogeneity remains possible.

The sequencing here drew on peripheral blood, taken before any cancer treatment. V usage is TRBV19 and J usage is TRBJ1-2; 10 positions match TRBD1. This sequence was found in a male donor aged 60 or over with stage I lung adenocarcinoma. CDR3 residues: CASSSMTGGRDGYTF. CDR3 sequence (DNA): TGTGCCAGTAGCTCTATGACAGGGGGCAGGGATGGCTACACCTTC.